Here is one T cell receptor beta chain with its context. Its target is not known. The data stem from a study of OX40 agonist ivuxolimab in advanced cancers. TCRdb's copy holds only in-frame clones and misses some; the assay was immunoSEQ multiplex PCR. The sample has 20,000 to 30,000 clones; around 80% are singletons. Findings and limits, study-wide: Both CD4+ and CD8+ T cell populations in blood had undergone clonal expansion by week 6 at 0.1 to 3.0 mg/kg.

The clonotype was recovered from an adult with an advanced solid tumor such as melanoma, head and neck, liver or kidney cancer. Sequences were derived from CD4+ or CD8+ T cells sorted from blood, sampled in a trial of the OX40 agonist ivuxolimab.

The DNA for the CDR3 is TGTGCCAGCAGCGTAGGGGTTAACACTGAAGCTTTCTTT. The encoded protein is CASSVGVNTEAFF. This chain uses TRBV11-3 with TRBJ1-1; a weak D match, TRBD1 (5 bases). From germline, CDR1 is SGHNT and CDR2 YENEEA. CDR3 length: 13 residues. Trimming pared 5 bases from V and 2 bases from J, leaving 9 bases between.